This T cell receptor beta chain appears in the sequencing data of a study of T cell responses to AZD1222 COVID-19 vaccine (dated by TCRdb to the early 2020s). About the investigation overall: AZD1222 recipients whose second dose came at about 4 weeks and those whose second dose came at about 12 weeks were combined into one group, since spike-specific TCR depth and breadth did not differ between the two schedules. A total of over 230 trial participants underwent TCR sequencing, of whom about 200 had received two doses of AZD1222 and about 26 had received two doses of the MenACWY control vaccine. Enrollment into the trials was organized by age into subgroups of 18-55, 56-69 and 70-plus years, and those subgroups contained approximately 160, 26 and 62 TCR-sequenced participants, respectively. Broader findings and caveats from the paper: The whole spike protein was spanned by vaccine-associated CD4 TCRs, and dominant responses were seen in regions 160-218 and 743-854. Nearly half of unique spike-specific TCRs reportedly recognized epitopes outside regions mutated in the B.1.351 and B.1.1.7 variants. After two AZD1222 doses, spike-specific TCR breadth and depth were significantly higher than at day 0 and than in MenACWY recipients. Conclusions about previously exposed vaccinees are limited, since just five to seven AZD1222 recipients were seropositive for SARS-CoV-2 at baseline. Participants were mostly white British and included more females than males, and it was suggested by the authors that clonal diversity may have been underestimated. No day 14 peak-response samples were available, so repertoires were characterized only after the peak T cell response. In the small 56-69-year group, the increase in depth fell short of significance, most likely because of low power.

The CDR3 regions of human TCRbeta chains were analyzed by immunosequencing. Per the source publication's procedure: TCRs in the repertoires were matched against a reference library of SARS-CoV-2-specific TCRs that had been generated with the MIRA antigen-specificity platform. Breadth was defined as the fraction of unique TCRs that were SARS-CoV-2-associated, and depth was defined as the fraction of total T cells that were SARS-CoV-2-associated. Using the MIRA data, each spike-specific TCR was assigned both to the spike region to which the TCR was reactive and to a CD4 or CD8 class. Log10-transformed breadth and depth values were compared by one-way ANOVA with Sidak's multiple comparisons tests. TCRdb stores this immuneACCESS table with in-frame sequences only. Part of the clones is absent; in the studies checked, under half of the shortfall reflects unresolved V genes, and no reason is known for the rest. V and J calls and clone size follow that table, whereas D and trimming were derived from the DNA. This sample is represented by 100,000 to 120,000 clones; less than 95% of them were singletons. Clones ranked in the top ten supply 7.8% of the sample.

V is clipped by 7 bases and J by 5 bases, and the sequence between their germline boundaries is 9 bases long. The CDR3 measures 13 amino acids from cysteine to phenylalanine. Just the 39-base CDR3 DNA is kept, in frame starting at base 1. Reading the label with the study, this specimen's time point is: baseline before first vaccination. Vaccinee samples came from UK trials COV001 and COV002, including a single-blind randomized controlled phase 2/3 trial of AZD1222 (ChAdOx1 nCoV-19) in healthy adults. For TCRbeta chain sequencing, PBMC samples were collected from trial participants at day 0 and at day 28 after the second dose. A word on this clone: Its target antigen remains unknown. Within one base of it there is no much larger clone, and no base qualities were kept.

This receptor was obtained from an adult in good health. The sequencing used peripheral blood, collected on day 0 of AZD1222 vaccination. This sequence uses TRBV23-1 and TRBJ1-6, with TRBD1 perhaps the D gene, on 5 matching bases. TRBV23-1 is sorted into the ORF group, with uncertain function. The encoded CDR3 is CASNPTDNSPLHF. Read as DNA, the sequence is TGCGCCAGCAATCCGACAGATAATTCACCCCTCCACTTT.